This is a list of T cell receptor beta chains from one sample in a study of shared clonotypes between healthy human individuals. Clones were read by immunoSEQ multiplex PCR, and TCRdb kept only the in-frame ones, dropping some. The data hold about 1.9 million clones, with 93% observed a single time. Sequencing was done on a sample of naive CD8+ T cells from PBMCs. Receptors originate from a man aged 18 to 35 in good health. Some clones in this sample may be carry-over from other donors' samples. Each CDR3 is given with its conserved first and last residue. The D gene is left open where the match is weak. Only some rows state a clone size, as once, few, many or a class for expanded clones.

cdr3_aa | cdr3_nt | d_call | j_call | clone_size | v_call
CASSGLAAYNEQFF | TGTGCCAGCAGTGGACTAGCGGCATACAATGAGCAGTTCTTC | TRBD2 | TRBJ2-1 | NA | TRBV2
CASSAHTGTGNTGELFF | TGTGCCAGCAGCGCCCATACCGGGACAGGTAACACCGGGGAGCTGTTTTTT | TRBD1 | TRBJ2-2 | NA | TRBV9
CASSPRDRGIYEQYF | TGTGCCAGCAGTCCTCGGGACAGGGGTATTTACGAGCAGTACTTC | TRBD1 | TRBJ2-7 | NA | TRBV6-5
CASSPSNGLMNTEAFF | TGCGCCAGCAGCCCCTCAAACGGGCTAATGAACACTGAAGCTTTCTTT | NA | TRBJ1-1 | NA | TRBV4-1
CASSQGTGVTGELFF | TGTGCCAGCAGCCAGGGGACAGGGGTCACCGGGGAGCTGTTTTTT | TRBD1 | TRBJ2-2 | NA | TRBV13
CASSLAQSNEKLFF | TGTGCCAGCAGTTTAGCACAGAGTAATGAAAAACTGTTTTTT | NA | TRBJ1-4 | NA | TRBV28
CASSLGTGINTEAFF | TGTGCCAGCAGCCTCGGGACAGGGATTAACACTGAAGCTTTCTTT | TRBD1 | TRBJ1-1 | few | TRBV7-9
CASSRAGGRSYEQYF | TGTGCCAGCAGTCGAGCGGGAGGTCGCTCCTACGAGCAGTACTTC | TRBD2 | TRBJ2-7 | NA | TRBV2
CASSVMGRGNQPQHF | TGTGCCAGCAGCGTCATGGGCAGGGGTAATCAGCCCCAGCATTTT | NA | TRBJ1-5 | NA | TRBV27
CASSLTGGPAGANVLTF | TGTGCCAGCAGTTTAACGGGAGGGCCCGCTGGGGCCAACGTCCTGACTTTC | TRBD2 | TRBJ2-6 | NA | TRBV27
CASRPPWTSGTNEQFF | TGTGCCAGCAGACCCCCGTGGACTAGCGGGACCAATGAGCAGTTCTTC | TRBD2 | TRBJ2-1 | NA | TRBV13
CASSPQWGLAVSYEQYF | TGTGCCAGCAGCCCCCAATGGGGACTAGCGGTTAGCTACGAGCAGTACTTC | TRBD2 | TRBJ2-7 | NA | TRBV4-2
CASRHYDRGTEAFF | TGTGCCAGCAGACACTACGACAGGGGCACTGAAGCTTTCTTT | TRBD1 | TRBJ1-1 | NA | TRBV5-5
CASSASLGDLYEQYF | TGTGCCAGCAGCGCCTCACTAGGAGATCTCTACGAGCAGTACTTC | NA | TRBJ2-7 | NA | TRBV7-2
CASSQDDSQGAFYEQYF | TGCGCCAGCAGCCAAGATGATAGTCAGGGGGCCTTCTACGAGCAGTACTTC | TRBD1 | TRBJ2-7 | once | TRBV4-1
CASSQGNSGSSADTQYF | TGTGCCAGCAGCCAAGGAAATTCCGGGAGCTCGGCAGATACGCAGTATTTT | NA | TRBJ2-3 | NA | TRBV4-2
CASRGQDRYEQYF | TGTGCCAGTAGGGGACAGGACCGCTACGAGCAGTACTTC | TRBD1 | TRBJ2-7 | NA | TRBV19
CARPQGPYNEQFF | TGTGCCAGGCCCCAGGGTCCCTACAATGAGCAGTTCTTC | NA | TRBJ2-1 | NA | TRBV7-7
CATSRTRGFTGELFF | TGTGCCACCAGCAGAACCAGGGGCTTCACCGGGGAGCTGTTTTTT | NA | TRBJ2-2 | NA | TRBV15
CATEIAGVSTDTQYF | TGTGCCACCGAAATAGCGGGAGTTAGCACAGATACGCAGTATTTT | TRBD2 | TRBJ2-3 | NA | TRBV15
CASSLLGAGANVLTF | TGTGCCAGCAGTTTATTAGGGGCTGGGGCCAACGTCCTGACTTTC | NA | TRBJ2-6 | NA | TRBV27
CASSSGQVVNYGYTF | TGTGCCAGCAGCTCCGGACAGGTTGTCAACTATGGCTACACCTTC | TRBD1 | TRBJ1-2 | NA | TRBV11-2
CASEGQMNTEAFF | TGTGCCAGCGAGGGACAGATGAACACTGAAGCTTTCTTT | TRBD1 | TRBJ1-1 | NA | TRBV28
CASRRPEGGFPPEQYF | TGTGCCAGCAGACGCCCCGAGGGAGGATTCCCCCCCGAGCAGTACTTC | NA | TRBJ2-7 | NA | TRBV2
CASSYRTGLNTEAFF | TGTGCCAGCAGTTACCGGACAGGACTGAACACTGAAGCTTTCTTT | TRBD1 | TRBJ1-1 | NA | TRBV6-5
CATALTGSYGYTF | TGTGCCACCGCCTTGACAGGATCCTATGGCTACACCTTC | NA | TRBJ1-2 | once | TRBV19
CASSLDLGATHYGYTF | TGTGCCAGCAGCTTAGATCTAGGGGCAACGCACTATGGCTACACCTTC | NA | TRBJ1-2 | NA | TRBV11-2
CASSVGAVPYEQYF | TGTGCCAGCAGTGTGGGGGCAGTACCCTACGAGCAGTACTTC | NA | TRBJ2-7 | once | TRBV2
CASSLRGANVLTF | TGTGCCAGCAGTTTACGAGGGGCCAACGTCCTGACTTTC | NA | TRBJ2-6 | NA | TRBV27
CASSLVVGLSYNEQFF | TGTGCCAGCAGCTTAGTTGTGGGCCTCTCCTACAATGAGCAGTTCTTC | NA | TRBJ2-1 | NA | TRBV7-9
CASSYVRSTDTQYF | TGTGCCAGCAGTTACGTAAGGAGCACAGATACGCAGTATTTT | NA | TRBJ2-3 | NA | TRBV6-6
CASSIGSGGLGQPQHF | TGTGCCAGTAGTATAGGATCAGGGGGCCTGGGTCAGCCCCAGCATTTT | TRBD1 | TRBJ1-5 | NA | TRBV19
CASSSCSYEQYF | TGTGCCAGCAGCTCGTGCTCCTACGAGCAGTACTTC | NA | TRBJ2-7 | NA | TRBV7-9
CASSVGSRSYEQYF | TGTGCCAGCAGCGTAGGTTCAAGATCCTACGAGCAGTACTTC | NA | TRBJ2-7 | few | TRBV9
CASSMRAGEQYF | TGTGCCAGTAGTATGAGGGCCGGGGAGCAGTACTTC | NA | TRBJ2-7 | NA | TRBV19
CSVKFQNRGSEQFF | TGCAGCGTTAAATTCCAAAACAGGGGTTCTGAGCAGTTCTTC | TRBD1 | TRBJ2-1 | NA | TRBV29-1
CASALPGNYGYTF | TGTGCCAGCGCCTTGCCCGGTAACTATGGCTACACCTTC | NA | TRBJ1-2 | NA | TRBV7-9
CATSDRDRVVSNQPQHF | TGTGCCACCAGCGACCGGGACAGGGTGGTCAGCAATCAGCCCCAGCATTTT | TRBD1 | TRBJ1-5 | NA | TRBV15
CASSLGQGLYEQYF | TGTGCCAGCTCTTTGGGACAGGGGCTCTACGAGCAGTACTTC | TRBD1 | TRBJ2-7 | NA | TRBV11-2
CASSLGTGWSGKKTGEQFF | TGTGCCAGCAGCTTGGGCACAGGGTGGTCCGGGAAAAAAACGGGTGAGCAGTTCTTC | NA | TRBJ2-1 | once | TRBV5-6
CASSLGLYSGNTIYF | TGTGCCAGCAGTTTGGGGCTATACTCTGGAAACACCATATATTTT | NA | TRBJ1-3 | NA | TRBV28
CASTLRLAGWADTQYF | TGTGCCAGCACCCTCCGACTAGCGGGATGGGCAGATACGCAGTATTTT | TRBD2 | TRBJ2-3 | NA | TRBV7-2
CASILGSTEAFF | TGTGCCAGCATCCTCGGGAGCACTGAAGCTTTCTTT | NA | TRBJ1-1 | NA | TRBV28
CASSLDPTGANGYTF | TGTGCCAGCAGCTTAGATCCGACAGGCGCGAATGGCTACACCTTC | NA | TRBJ1-2 | NA | TRBV11-2
CASSQNGANVLTF | TGTGCCAGTAGCCAAAACGGGGCCAACGTCCTGACTTTC | NA | TRBJ2-6 | few | TRBV19
CASNPYMGPGGFNTDTQYF | TGTGCCAGCAACCCATACATGGGTCCCGGGGGCTTCAACACAGATACGCAGTATTTT | NA | TRBJ2-3 | NA | TRBV7-8
CASSSPPRDRQAVEQFF | TGTGCCAGCAGCTCCCCACCCCGGGACAGGCAGGCTGTTGAGCAGTTCTTC | TRBD1 | TRBJ2-1 | NA | TRBV7-9
CASSLWGGATYNEQFF | TGTGCCAGCAGTTTATGGGGCGGAGCCACCTACAATGAGCAGTTCTTC | NA | TRBJ2-1 | NA | TRBV27
CSVEIVTYLNEQFF | TGCAGCGTTGAAATTGTGACTTACCTAAATGAGCAGTTCTTC | NA | TRBJ2-1 | NA | TRBV29-1
CASSIGHEAFF | TGTGCCAGTAGTATTGGACATGAAGCTTTCTTT | NA | TRBJ1-1 | NA | TRBV19
CASSLWGPRAEAFF | TGTGCCAGCAGTTTATGGGGCCCCAGGGCTGAAGCTTTCTTT | NA | TRBJ1-1 | few | TRBV27